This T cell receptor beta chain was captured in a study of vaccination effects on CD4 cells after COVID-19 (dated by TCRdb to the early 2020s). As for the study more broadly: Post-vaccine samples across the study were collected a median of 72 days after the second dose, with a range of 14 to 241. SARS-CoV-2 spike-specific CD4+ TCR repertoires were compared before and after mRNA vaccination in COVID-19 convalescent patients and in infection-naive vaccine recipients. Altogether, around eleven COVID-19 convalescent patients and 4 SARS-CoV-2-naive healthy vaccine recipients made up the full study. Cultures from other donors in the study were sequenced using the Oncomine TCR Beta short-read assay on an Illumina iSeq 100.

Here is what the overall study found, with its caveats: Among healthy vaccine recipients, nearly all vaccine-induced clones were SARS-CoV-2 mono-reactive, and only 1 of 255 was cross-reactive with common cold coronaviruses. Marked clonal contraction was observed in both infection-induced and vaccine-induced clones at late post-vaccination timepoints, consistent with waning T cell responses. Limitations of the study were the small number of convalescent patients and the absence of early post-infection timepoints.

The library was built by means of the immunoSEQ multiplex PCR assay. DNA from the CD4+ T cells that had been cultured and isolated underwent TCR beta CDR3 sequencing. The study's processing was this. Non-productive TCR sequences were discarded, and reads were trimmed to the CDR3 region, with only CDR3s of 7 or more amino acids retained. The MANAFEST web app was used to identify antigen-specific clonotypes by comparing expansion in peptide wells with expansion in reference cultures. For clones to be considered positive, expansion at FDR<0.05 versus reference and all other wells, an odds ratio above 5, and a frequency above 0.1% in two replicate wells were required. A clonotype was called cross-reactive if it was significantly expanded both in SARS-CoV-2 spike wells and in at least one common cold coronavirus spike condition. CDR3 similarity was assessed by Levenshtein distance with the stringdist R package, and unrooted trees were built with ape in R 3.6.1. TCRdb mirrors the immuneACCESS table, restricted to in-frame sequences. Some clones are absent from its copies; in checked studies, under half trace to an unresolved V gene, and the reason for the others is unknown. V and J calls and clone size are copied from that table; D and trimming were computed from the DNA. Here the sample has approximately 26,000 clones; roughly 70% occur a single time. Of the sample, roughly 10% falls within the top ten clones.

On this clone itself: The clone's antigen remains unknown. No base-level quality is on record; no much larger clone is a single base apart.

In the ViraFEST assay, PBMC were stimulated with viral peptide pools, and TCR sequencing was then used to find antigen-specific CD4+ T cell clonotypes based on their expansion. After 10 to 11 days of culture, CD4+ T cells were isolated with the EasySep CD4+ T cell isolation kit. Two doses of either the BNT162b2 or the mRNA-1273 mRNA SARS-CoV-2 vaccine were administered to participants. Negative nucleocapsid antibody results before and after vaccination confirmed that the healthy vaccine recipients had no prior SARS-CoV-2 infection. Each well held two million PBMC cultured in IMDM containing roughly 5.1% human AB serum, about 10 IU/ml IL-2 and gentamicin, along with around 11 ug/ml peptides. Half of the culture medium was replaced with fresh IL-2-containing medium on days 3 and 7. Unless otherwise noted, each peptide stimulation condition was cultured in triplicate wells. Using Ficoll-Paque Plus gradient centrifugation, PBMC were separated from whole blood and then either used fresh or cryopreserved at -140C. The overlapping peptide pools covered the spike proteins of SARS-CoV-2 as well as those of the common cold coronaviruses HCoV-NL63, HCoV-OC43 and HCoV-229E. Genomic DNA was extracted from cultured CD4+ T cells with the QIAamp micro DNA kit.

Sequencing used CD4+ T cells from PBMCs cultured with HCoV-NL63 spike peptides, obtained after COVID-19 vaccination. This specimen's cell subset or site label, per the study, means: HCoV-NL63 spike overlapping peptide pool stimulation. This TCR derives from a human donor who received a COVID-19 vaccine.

For the CDR3, the sequence is CASSLRGVKGYEQYF. The bases read TGTGCCAGCAGCTTACGAGGGGTAAAGGGCTACGAGCAGTACTTC. The chain employs TRBV13 and TRBJ2-7; the D gene is possibly TRBD1 or TRBD2, with 5 bases matching each. The CDR3 numbers 15 residues from cysteine through phenylalanine. Left in the record is the CDR3 DNA by itself, 45 bases read in frame from the first base. V and J are truncated by 2 bases and 3 bases respectively, leaving an intervening sequence of 14 bases. CDR1 PRHDT and CDR2 FYEKMQ are derived from the germline V gene (reference sequence).